These 18 T cell receptor beta chains were all obtained from the same sample, sequenced in a study of long-term antiretroviral therapy in people with HIV. Survey-level immunoSEQ v3.0 assays were run. Profiling relied on immunoSEQ multiplex PCR, and the TCRdb table lists in-frame clones only, not all of them. Found here are roughly 24,000 clones, around four fifths of them singletons; the top ten hold 9.5% to 15%. The material sequenced was unsorted PBMCs, taken 1.6 years after starting antiretroviral therapy. These receptors all stem from a middle-aged man with HIV.

V and J are TRBV5-1 and TRBJ1-2; 7 bases match TRBD1. The germline V gene has CDR1 SGHRS and CDR2 YFSETQ. The ends lost 0 bases at V and 2 bases at J; junction bases unmatched: 7. This CDR3 is 16 amino acids long. This CDR3 reads CASSLGPGTDNYGYTF. The CDR3 DNA follows: TGCGCCAGCAGCTTGGGACCCGGGACAGACAACTATGGCTACACCTTC.

This clone was seen once. The chain recombines TRBV6-1 with TRBJ2-1; 16 bases fit TRBD2. CDR1 is MNHNS and CDR2 is SASEGT in the germline V gene. After removal of 4 bases from V and 2 bases from J, the junction contained 8 bases not matched to a gene. CDR3 length: 19 residues. CDR3 amino acids: CASSGPGLAGGRTYNEQFF. The CDR3 DNA is TGTGCCAGCAGTGGACCGGGACTAGCGGGGGGGCGGACCTACAATGAGCAGTTCTTC.

This clone was seen more than once but under ten times. The gene calls are TRBV5-5 and TRBJ1-6, with D possibly TRBD1 on 6 matching bases. CDR1 is SGHKS, CDR2 YYEKEE, per germline (reference sequence). The CDR3 extends over 13 amino acids. V was clipped by 5 bases and J by 13 bases, with 16 bases between them. Written as DNA, the CDR3 is TGTGCCAGCAGTCTACAGGGACAATGGCCCCTCCACTTT. Translation: CASSLQGQWPLHF.

In DNA form, the CDR3 reads TGCGCCAGCAGCTCCGAAAGTCCGGATACGCAGTATTTT. Translation: CASSSESPDTQYF. This chain connects TRBV4-1 to TRBJ2-3, with D uncertain. The germline gives CDR1 MGHRA, CDR2 YSYEKL. The CDR3 consists of 13 residues. V was clipped by 5 bases and J by 6 bases, with 12 bases between them.

This clone has more than one count but fewer than ten. Other DNA sequences in this sample translate to the same CDR3. The CDR3 here is CASSPQNTGELFF. The CDR3 DNA reads TGTGCCAGCAGCCCCCAAAACACCGGGGAGCTGTTTTTT. The rearrangement joins TRBV7-9 to TRBJ2-2; D call uncertain. This CDR3 contains 13 residues. Germline V gene lookup returns CDR1 SEHNR and CDR2 FQNEAQ (reference sequence). V shed 5 bases and J shed 2 bases, with 6 bases lying between them. The complete variable domain, with remaining parts taken from reference TRBV7-9 and TRBJ2-2, reads DTGVSQNPRHKITKRGQNVTFRCDPISEHNRLYWYRQTLGQGPEFLTYFQNEAQLEKSRLLSDRFSAERPKGSFSTLEIQRTEQGDSAMYLCASSPQNTGELFFGEGSRLTVL.

The genes are TRBV5-1 and TRBJ2-3, with no clear D. This CDR3 comprises 17 residues. The V and J ends lost 0 bases and 2 bases respectively, with 16 bases between them. Per the germline V gene, CDR1 is SGHRS and CDR2 is YFSETQ. The CDR3 DNA reads as TGCGCCAGCAGCTTGGCCTTTGTTAGGCAGAACACAGATACGCAGTATTTT. Its translation: CASSLAFVRQNTDTQYF.

This clone came up a few times. The CDR3 loop reads CASSPEGDTQYF. The CDR3 coding sequence is TGCGCCAGCAGCCCAGAGGGAGATACGCAGTATTTT. This rearrangement joins TRBV4-1 to TRBJ2-3, with D maybe TRBD2 (5 bases). From germline, CDR1 is MGHRA and CDR2 YSYEKL. The CDR3 contains 12 residues. Trimming left V 4 bases short and J 5 bases short, with 7 bases between.

The chain links TRBV6-1 to TRBJ2-6; D remains unclear. The CDR3 consists of 14 residues. The V end lost 4 bases, the J end lost 0 bases, and 4 bases lay between the germline ends. Germline V CDR1 and CDR2: MNHNS, SASEGT. DNA for the CDR3: TGTGCCAGCAGTGTAAACTCTGGGGCCAACGTCCTGACTTTC. Translated, it gives CASSVNSGANVLTF.

The chain recombines TRBV30 with TRBJ1-2; 7 bases match TRBD1. Germline V gene lookup returns CDR1 GTSNPN and CDR2 SVGIG (reference sequence). J gave up 5 bases and V 3 bases, and 6 bases lay outside the gene matches. This CDR3 region has 13 residues. CDR3 nucleotides: TGTGCCTGGAGCCGGGACAGACCGTATGGCTACACCTTC. Its translation is CAWSRDRPYGYTF.

The chain employs TRBV6-4 and TRBJ1-5; D is perhaps TRBD1 (5 bases). Trimming took off 4 bases at V and 2 bases at J, with 15 bases between the two ends. CDR1 and CDR2 from the germline V gene are MRHNA and SNTAGT. The CDR3 is 16 residues long. The chain's CDR3 is CASSVRGASGNQPQHF. CDR3 bases: TGTGCCAGCAGTGTTCGAGGGGCGTCAGGCAATCAGCCCCAGCATTTT.

This clone was observed a handful of times. The gene calls are TRBV5-1 and TRBJ2-7; D could derive from TRBD1 or TRBD2 (5 bases each). In germline, CDR1 is SGHRS, CDR2 YFSETQ. The CDR3 loop spans 11 amino acids. V lost 4 bases to trimming and J lost 6 bases, with 8 bases between them. The CDR3 region is CASSPGTEQYF. In DNA form, the CDR3 reads TGCGCCAGCAGCCCCGGGACCGAGCAGTACTTC.

The chain has TRBV19 and TRBJ2-5, with 13 bases fitting TRBD2. The J call may be faulty, since TRBJ2-7 better matches the DNA end. This CDR3 spans 15 amino acids. CDR1 and CDR2 (germline): LNHDA, SQIVND (reference sequence). As DNA, the CDR3 is TGTGCCAGTAGTCGGACTAGCGGGGGATCCTACGAGCAGTACTTC. This sequence encodes CASSRTSGGSYEQYF.

This chain joins TRBV9 and TRBJ2-3, with D possibly matching TRBD2 (7 bases). V dropped 2 bases and J dropped 5 bases, with 12 bases sitting between them. CDR1 and CDR2 (germline): SGDLS, YYNGEE. There are 14 residues in the CDR3. DNA of the CDR3: TGTGCCAGCAGCGTGCGGGGGCGGGGAGATACGCAGTATTTT. Protein product: CASSVRGRGDTQYF.

This clone was seen just once. The chain uses TRBV11-2 and TRBJ2-2; 8 bases are shared with TRBD2. V shed 0 bases, J shed 1 base, and the junction held 7 bases outside the gene matches. This CDR3 is built from 18 residues. Germline CDR1 SGHAT, CDR2 FQNNGV. Written as DNA, the CDR3 is TGTGCCAGCAGCTTAGATCCAGAGGCGGGGGGGAACACCGGGGAGCTGTTTTTT. As protein: CASSLDPEAGGNTGELFF.

This sequence joins TRBV10-3 and TRBJ1-2; 7 bases fit TRBD1. The CDR3 totals 13 residues. The junction had 8 bases not matched to a gene; V was cut back by 9 bases and J by 4 bases. Germline loops: CDR1 ENHRY, CDR2 SYGVKD. CDR3 in DNA: TGTGCCATTAGTAGAGGGGGCGTCTATGGCTACACCTTC. Its protein is CAISRGGVYGYTF.

The J gene is TRBJ1-3, the V gene TRBV4-2; weak D call: TRBD1 (5 bases). There are 16 residues in the CDR3. The V end was cut by 0 bases, the J end by 0 bases, with 9 bases between. Germline values: CDR1 LGHNA, CDR2 YNFKEQ. The CDR3 DNA is TGTGCCAGCAGCCAAGATGGGACCTACTCTGGAAACACCATATATTTT. Translated, it gives CASSQDGTYSGNTIYF.

The chain couples TRBV7-9 to TRBJ2-2; 7 nucleotides align to TRBD1. Germline loops: CDR1 SEHNR, CDR2 FQNEAQ (reference sequence). The CDR3 length is 16 residues. The J segment lost 0 bases and the V segment lost 5 bases, leaving 6 bases of the junction unmatched. CDR3 nucleotides: TGTGCCAGCAGCCTTAGGGACAGCCCGAACACCGGGGAGCTGTTTTTT. Its translation is CASSLRDSPNTGELFF.

This sequence joins TRBV10-3 and TRBJ2-3; 8 bases match TRBD1. CDR3 size: 16 residues. CDR1 and CDR2 (germline): ENHRY, SYGVKD. Unmatched junction bases numbered 8, after V lost 6 bases and J lost 0 bases. CDR3 in amino acids: CAISVGTGPSTDTQYF. DNA of the CDR3: TGTGCCATCAGCGTTGGGACAGGCCCTAGCACAGATACGCAGTATTTT.